Included here is one T cell receptor (beta chain) sequence, with context. Antigen unknown. RNA transcripts were the template for amplifying TCR beta CDR3 regions. When the TCR CDR3 underwent first-round RT-PCR, the HTBI primer set was used. TCRdb reprocessed the multiplex PCR reads with MiXCR, giving one entry per CDR3 protein. There are more than 550,000 distinct CDR3 sequences in the sample; 17% occur only once, and 15% to 18% lies in the top ten. This record comes from a study of T cells in Graves' hyperthyroidism and ophthalmopathy. Study outcomes and limitations: Before onset, ophthalmopathy was predicted by the model a median about six months earlier.

CDR1 SQVTM and CDR2 ANQGSEA come from the germline V gene. The CDR3 runs to 12 residues. Trimming removed 6 bases from V and 9 bases from J; junction bases left unmatched: 9. Uncontrolled infection, other autoimmune disease, pregnancy or lactation excluded patients. Diagnostic assessment was based on clinical symptoms, serum thyroxine and TRAb, thyroid ultrasound and orbital computed tomography. About 9.4 ml fresh peripheral blood yielded the PBMCs. The rearrangement joins TRBV29-1 to TRBJ1-2; 8 positions agree with TRBD1. This receptor was taken from a man aged 50-60 years with Graves' hyperthyroidism. The sequenced material came from blood. As DNA, the CDR3 is TGCAGCGTCAGGACAGGGAGGGGGAGCTACACCTTC. Its translation is CSVRTGRGSYTF.